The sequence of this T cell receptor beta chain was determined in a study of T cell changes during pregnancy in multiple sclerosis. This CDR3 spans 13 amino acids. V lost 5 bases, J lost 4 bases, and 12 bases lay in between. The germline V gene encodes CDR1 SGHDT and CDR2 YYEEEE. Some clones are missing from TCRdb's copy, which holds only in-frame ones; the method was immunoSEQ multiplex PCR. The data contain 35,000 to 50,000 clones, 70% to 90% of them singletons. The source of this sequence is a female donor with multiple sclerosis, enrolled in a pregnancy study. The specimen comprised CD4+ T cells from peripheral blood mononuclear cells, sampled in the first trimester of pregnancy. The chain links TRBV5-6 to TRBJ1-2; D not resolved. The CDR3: CASRVGRVYGYTF. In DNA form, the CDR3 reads TGTGCCAGCAGGGTGGGCAGAGTCTATGGCTACACCTTC.